The following is a T cell receptor (beta chain) sequence with its context. Its antigen is unknown. One base away there is no much larger clone; base qualities are not given. In the germline V gene, CDR1 corresponds to MNHEY and CDR2 to SVGEGT. V is pared back by 2 bases and J by 4 bases, with 8 bases lying between the germline termini. Taken from cysteine to phenylalanine, the CDR3 has 13 residues. Left in the record is the CDR3 DNA by itself, 39 bases read in frame from the first base. Libraries were prepared through the immunoSEQ multiplex PCR assay. DNA from the CD4+ T cells that had been cultured and isolated underwent TCR beta CDR3 sequencing. As for the original processing: The analysis removed non-productive TCR sequences, trimmed reads to the CDR3 region, and retained only CDR3s that were 7 or more amino acids long. Antigen-specific clonotypes were identified using the MANAFEST web app by comparison of expansion in peptide wells against reference cultures. To count as positive, a clone had to show expansion at FDR<0.05 compared with the reference and with all other wells, an odds ratio above 5, and a frequency above 0.1% in two replicate wells. Clonotypes significantly expanded in SARS-CoV-2 spike wells and in at least one common cold coronavirus spike condition were defined as cross-reactive. Levenshtein distance calculated with the stringdist R package was used to assess CDR3 similarity, and unrooted trees were constructed with ape in R 3.6.1. What TCRdb holds here is the immuneACCESS table cut down to in-frame rearrangements. Part of the clones is not present; checked against another copy, under half of the missing clones reflect an unresolved V gene, and the others are unexplained. V and J calls plus clone size are reproduced from that table; the DNA served to infer D and trimming. This sample lists tens of thousands of clones; just under 75% were detected once. The top ten clones comprise approximately 1.5% of the sample.

The data were obtained in a study of vaccination effects on CD4 cells after COVID-19 (dated by TCRdb to between 2022 and 2023). A note on the overall study: Across the study, the median time from the second dose to post-vaccine sampling was 72 days (range 14 to 241). The study compared SARS-CoV-2 spike-specific CD4+ TCR repertoires before and after mRNA vaccination in COVID-19 convalescent patients and infection-naive vaccine recipients. A total of more than 8 COVID-19 convalescent patients and a handful of SARS-CoV-2-naive healthy vaccine recipients were included in the full study. Cultures from other donors in the study were sequenced using the Oncomine TCR Beta short-read assay on an Illumina iSeq 100. What the authors observed across the whole study: The study was limited by a small number of convalescent patients and lacked early post-infection timepoints. At late post-vaccination timepoints, both infection-induced and vaccine-induced clones showed marked clonal contraction, consistent with waning T cell responses. Among healthy vaccine recipients, nearly all vaccine-induced clones were SARS-CoV-2 mono-reactive, and only 1 of 255 was cross-reactive with common cold coronaviruses.

To identify antigen-specific CD4+ T cell clonotypes by their expansion, the ViraFEST assay first stimulated PBMC with viral peptide pools and then applied TCR sequencing. After 10 to 11 days of culture, CD4+ T cells were isolated with the EasySep CD4+ T cell isolation kit. Each participant received two doses of an mRNA SARS-CoV-2 vaccine, either BNT162b2 or mRNA-1273. None of the healthy vaccine recipients had a prior SARS-CoV-2 infection, which was confirmed by nucleocapsid antibody tests that came back negative both before and after vaccination. Fewer than 2.5 million PBMC per well were cultured in IMDM with about 4.6% human AB serum, 9 to 10 IU/ml IL-2 and gentamicin, plus 10 ug/ml peptides. Half of the culture medium was replaced with fresh IL-2-containing medium on days 3 and 7. Unless noted otherwise, every peptide stimulation condition was grown in triplicate wells. PBMC were separated from whole blood using Ficoll-Paque Plus gradient centrifugation and were then either cryopreserved at -140C or used fresh. Overlapping peptide pools spanned the spike proteins of SARS-CoV-2 and the common cold coronaviruses HCoV-NL63, HCoV-OC43 and HCoV-229E. The QIAamp micro DNA kit was used to extract genomic DNA from the cultured CD4+ T cells.

In this chain, TRBV6-2 or TRBV6-3 is recombined with TRBJ2-5, and the D gene may be TRBD2, 5 bases matching. The receptor was derived from a human donor who received a COVID-19 vaccine. The specimen comprised CD4+ T cells from PBMCs cultured with HCoV-229E spike peptides, sampled after COVID-19 vaccination. The cell subset or site label of this sample denotes: HCoV-229E spike overlapping peptide pool stimulation. The CDR3 protein sequence reads: CASSYRGIETQYF. The sequenced DNA: TGTGCCAGCAGTTACCGAGGGATAGAGACCCAGTACTTC.